These T cell receptor beta chains were read from a single sample in a study of blood T cells in healthy people across ages. TCRdb ran MiXCR on the 5' RACE reads and lists one entry per CDR3 protein. The sample gives 910,000 or so distinct CDR3 sequences, roughly 47% of which show up once; 20% to 25% is in the top ten. Sequencing used blood. The receptors originated from a woman aged 60-75 years in good health. The CDR3 runs from the conserved cysteine through the conserved F or W. Fields, in order: V gene, D gene, J gene, clone size, CDR3 protein, CDR3 DNA. The D gene is left open where the match is weak. Clone size is shown for a subset of rows, as once, few, many or a class of expanded clone.

V gene: TRBV4-1; D gene: -; J gene: TRBJ1-5; clone size: -; CDR3 protein: CASSQVTRDQPQHF; CDR3 DNA: TGCGCCAGCAGCCAAGTAACAAGGGATCAGCCCCAGCATTTT
V gene: TRBV3-1; D gene: -; J gene: TRBJ2-7; clone size: few; CDR3 protein: CASSPRARSSYEQYF; CDR3 DNA: TGTGCCAGCAGCCCACGAGCCAGGAGCTCCTACGAGCAGTACTTC
V gene: TRBV20-1; D gene: -; J gene: TRBJ1-5; clone size: -; CDR3 protein: CSAVTGSNQPQHF; CDR3 DNA: TGCAGTGCCGTGACGGGAAGCAATCAGCCCCAGCATTTT
V gene: TRBV30; D gene: -; J gene: TRBJ1-6; clone size: once; CDR3 protein: CAWSTGLMDSPLHF; CDR3 DNA: TGTGCCTGGAGTACGGGACTAATGGATTCACCCCTCCACTTT
V gene: TRBV12-3/TRBV12-4; D gene: -; J gene: TRBJ1-5; clone size: few; CDR3 protein: CASSFGTVSNQPQHF; CDR3 DNA: TGTGCCAGCAGTTTCGGTACAGTTAGCAATCAGCCCCAGCATTTT
V gene: TRBV4-3; D gene: -; J gene: TRBJ2-7; clone size: many; CDR3 protein: CASSQGYSYEQYF; CDR3 DNA: TGCGCCAGCAGCCAGGGTTACAGCTACGAGCAGTACTTC
V gene: TRBV9; D gene: -; J gene: TRBJ1-1; clone size: few; CDR3 protein: CASSEGGGTGTEAFF; CDR3 DNA: TGTGCCAGCAGCGAGGGGGGGGGCACAGGGACTGAAGCTTTCTTT
V gene: TRBV6-1; D gene: -; J gene: TRBJ1-4; clone size: -; CDR3 protein: CASNTGLGPANEKLFF; CDR3 DNA: TGTGCCAGCAATACGGGACTGGGACCTGCTAATGAAAAACTGTTTTTT
V gene: TRBV28; D gene: TRBD1; J gene: TRBJ2-7; clone size: once; CDR3 protein: CASSSGTGVEQYF; CDR3 DNA: TGTGCCAGCAGTTCCGGGACAGGCGTCGAGCAGTACTTC
V gene: TRBV28; D gene: TRBD2; J gene: TRBJ2-4; clone size: -; CDR3 protein: CASSLAGTSRMKNIQYF; CDR3 DNA: TGTGCCAGCAGTCTCGCCGGGACTAGCCGGATGAAAAACATTCAGTACTTC
V gene: TRBV20-1; D gene: -; J gene: TRBJ2-5; clone size: -; CDR3 protein: CSAYRGGGETQYF; CDR3 DNA: TGCAGTGCTTACAGGGGGGGAGGAGAGACCCAGTACTTC
V gene: TRBV6-5; D gene: -; J gene: TRBJ2-5; clone size: -; CDR3 protein: CASSPGPNNQETQYF; CDR3 DNA: TGTGCCAGCAGCCCCGGACCAAACAATCAAGAGACCCAGTACTTC
V gene: TRBV7-3; D gene: -; J gene: TRBJ2-3; clone size: -; CDR3 protein: CASSSRTVSTDTQYF; CDR3 DNA: TGTGCCAGCAGCTCCCGGACTGTCAGCACAGATACGCAGTATTTT
V gene: TRBV2; D gene: TRBD1; J gene: TRBJ2-5; clone size: -; CDR3 protein: CASSSTGEGVQETQYF; CDR3 DNA: TGTGCCAGCAGCTCGACAGGGGAAGGGGTTCAAGAGACCCAGTACTTC
V gene: TRBV20-1; D gene: TRBD1; J gene: TRBJ1-4; clone size: -; CDR3 protein: CSARTGWHEKLFF; CDR3 DNA: TGCAGTGCTAGGACAGGGTGGCATGAAAAACTGTTTTTT
V gene: TRBV7-2; D gene: -; J gene: TRBJ2-5; clone size: -; CDR3 protein: CASSLGFSGQETQYF; CDR3 DNA: TGTGCCAGCAGCTTAGGTTTTTCGGGGCAAGAGACCCAGTACTTC
V gene: TRBV20-1; D gene: -; J gene: TRBJ2-5; clone size: -; CDR3 protein: CSASRGSETQYF; CDR3 DNA: TGCAGTGCTAGTCGGGGTTCAGAGACCCAGTACTTC
V gene: TRBV28; D gene: -; J gene: TRBJ2-4; clone size: -; CDR3 protein: CASRLQGREQYF; CDR3 DNA: TGTGCCAGCAGATTACAGGGTCGAGAGCAGTACTTC
V gene: TRBV12-3/TRBV12-4; D gene: TRBD2; J gene: TRBJ2-1; clone size: -; CDR3 protein: CASSPGTSGRFIVVNEQFF; CDR3 DNA: TGTGCCAGCAGTCCTGGGACTAGCGGGAGATTTATAGTGGTGAATGAGCAGTTCTTC
V gene: TRBV28; D gene: TRBD1; J gene: TRBJ1-5; clone size: -; CDR3 protein: CASSLGTGVFHQPQHF; CDR3 DNA: TGTGCCAGCAGTTTGGGGACAGGGGTCTTCCATCAGCCCCAGCATTTT
V gene: TRBV3-1; D gene: TRBD1; J gene: TRBJ1-5; clone size: few; CDR3 protein: CASSSRDRYNQPQHF; CDR3 DNA: TGTGCCAGCAGCTCCCGGGACAGGTACAATCAGCCCCAGCATTTT
V gene: TRBV7-2; D gene: -; J gene: TRBJ2-1; clone size: -; CDR3 protein: CANSLTLGSYNEQFF; CDR3 DNA: TGTGCCAACAGCTTAACTCTAGGCAGTTACAATGAGCAGTTCTTC
V gene: TRBV7-9; D gene: -; J gene: TRBJ1-2; clone size: many; CDR3 protein: CASTRVNYGYTF; CDR3 DNA: TGTGCCAGCACCAGGGTTAACTATGGCTACACCTTC
V gene: TRBV12-3/TRBV12-4; D gene: -; J gene: TRBJ2-3; clone size: -; CDR3 protein: CASRRGPTRDTQYF; CDR3 DNA: TGTGCCAGCAGACGAGGCCCTACAAGAGATACGCAGTATTTT
V gene: TRBV6-5; D gene: -; J gene: TRBJ2-1; clone size: -; CDR3 protein: CASRTNYNEQFF; CDR3 DNA: TGTGCCAGCAGGACTAATTACAATGAGCAGTTCTTC